The present entry profiles one TCR beta chain with its context. This clonotype showed up many times. Its antigen specificity is not known. Base-call qualities are not available, and no considerably larger clone is one nucleotide away. Cut back by 1 base and 3 bases, the V and J ends lie 10 bases apart. The cysteine opens and the phenylalanine closes a CDR3 of 14 amino acids. Of all the DNA, just the CDR3 is kept, 42 bases in frame from base 1. The germline V gene provides CDR1 SGHVS and CDR2 FQNEAQ. The entry originates in a study of regulatory T cells in long-lasting Graves disease (TCRdb year 2021). Describing the broader study: Antithyroid drugs had been taken for less than 3 months by newly diagnosed Graves' disease patients. Patients with persistent Graves' disease were compared with patients with newly diagnosed Graves' disease using TCR sequencing and RNA sequencing of peripheral blood. The study took place in China and was registered as a clinical trial. A total of roughly 35 samples underwent TCR sequencing: around 13 from persistent and about 20 from newly diagnosed Graves' disease patients.

The library was produced with multiplex PCR. This sample was sequenced with an Illumina HiSeq 4000. CDR3 regions were amplified by Arm-PCR with iRepertoire HTBI primers to construct TCR beta libraries. Gel purification was performed on PCR products prior to sequencing. The study's own analysis went as follows. Gene usage analysis of CDR3 amino acid clonotypes relied on the roughly 64 TRBV and 15 or so TRBJ segments identified across samples. COPE and FqMerger were used to merge filtered high-quality paired reads into contigs. Contigs were aligned with BLAST to IMGT TRBV, TRBD and TRBJ reference genes, and CDR3 was defined per IMGT. Any clonotype with a frequency above 0.1% was counted as a highly expanded clone. Shannon entropy served as the measure of repertoire diversity, while the Gini coefficient captured V-J evenness. A clonotype was considered public if more than one individual shared it. Starting from the raw public reads, TCRdb applied fastp trimming at Q25, assembled clones with MiXCR and retained in-frame beta chains. Each CDR3 protein appears once, grouped with its most common genes and DNA. V and J calls and clone size were set by TCRdb, not the authors. The sample table contains 520,000 or so distinct CDR3 sequences; only one count was recorded for more than 10% of them. The ten most abundant clones make up approximately 9% of the sample.

Paper-wide results and their limitations: Preferential use of TRBV28, TRBJ1-2 and TRBJ2-5 was observed in persistent disease, whereas TRBV20-1 and TRBJ2-1 were favored in newly diagnosed disease. Compared with newly diagnosed patients, persistent Graves' disease patients had lower TCR Shannon entropy and fewer highly expanded clones, which suggests clonal expansion. Only the TCR beta chain was sequenced and analyzed. The study examined only peripheral blood because the primary lesion, thyroid tissue, could not be accessed. Persistent patients shared more public clonotypes among themselves (2,741) than newly diagnosed patients did (about 970). As a limitation, the authors acknowledged that the small sample size may reduce accuracy.

This specimen's time point label, interpreted: newly diagnosed GD, antithyroid drugs for less than 3 months. For both TCR sequencing and RNA sequencing, RNA was extracted from PBMCs in TRIzol. The diagnosis of Graves' disease followed American Thyroid Association guidelines. The patients came from an endocrinology department in Xi'an, China. From each patient, approximately 10 milliliters of peripheral blood was collected into an EDTA anticoagulant tube. PBMCs were isolated by Ficoll Paque Plus density gradient separation without further T cell sorting. An Agilent 2100 Bioanalyzer and agarose gel were used to check RNA quality, and a NanoDrop 2000 was used to measure RNA concentration. The same data also contributed to another study, on T cells in Graves' hyperthyroidism and ophthalmopathy. Per that second paper: Stable Graves' hyperthyroidism was defined as no progression to ophthalmopathy during 18 months of follow-up. Hyperthyroidism patients were newly diagnosed, with disease duration under 2 months, and aged 18 to 65 years. Any patient with an uncontrolled infection, another autoimmune disease, pregnancy or lactation was excluded. Diagnoses were based on clinical symptoms, serum thyroxine and TRAb, thyroid ultrasound and orbital computed tomography. A first-round RT-PCR of the TCR CDR3 used the HTBI primer set with the Qiagen OneStep RT-PCR kit. Blood samples also contained most of the expanded thyroid clonotypes (frequency above 0.001), which suggests that blood repertoires may reflect thyroid immune responses. In cross-validation, a model built on a 13 V-J signature told ophthalmopathy apart from stable hyperthyroidism with 85% to 90% sensitivity and roughly 81% specificity, and in testing the same model reached 80%/75%. In validation, the model predicted progression to ophthalmopathy with about 71% sensitivity and approximately 74% specificity, a median of 6.5 months before onset. TCR V-J signatures able to tell the groups apart were searched for in a discovery cohort of 90 to 100 patients, of whom around 43 had Graves' ophthalmopathy and about 60 had stable Graves' hyperthyroidism. An independent validation cohort of fewer than 20 hyperthyroidism patients and roughly 16 patients who later progressed to ophthalmopathy tested prospective prediction of ophthalmopathy. The 100 or so discovery patients were randomly split 7:3 into training and test sets. Thyroid tissue and blood T-cell repertoires from six Graves' hyperthyroidism patients were also compared in the study. Following sampling, methimazole starting at 30 mg daily was given to hyperthyroidism patients, and high-dose intravenous methylprednisolone was given to ophthalmopathy patients. A second multiplex PCR round built the libraries, followed by size selection and purification. Sequencing of the libraries was done on an Illumina HiSeq2000 using paired-end 100 bp reads. SOAPnuke was used to process the raw data, removing reads that contained adapters or uncalled bases, had a mean Phred below 15, or lacked an exact match to the constant primer or identifier. COPE v1.2.5 was used to merge the high-quality paired reads, and each unique nucleotide sequence was defined as a clonotype. MiTCR v1.1 was used to align clonotypes to the IMGT TRBV, TRBD and TRBJ reference segments. The analysis was restricted to V-J combinations with a frequency above 0.0001, which together covered over 99% of the repertoires. A TCS score was defined as the ratio between F50 (clonal expansion) and ExV (chaos), using BLOSUM62-based TCRdist between CDR3 peptides within each V-J. Welch's t-statistics and random forest reduced around 510 V-J features to about 13, which were used in a naive Bayes classifier (R e1071). Sample size was not statistically predetermined, and investigators were not blinded to group allocation. According to the paper, TCR Vbeta CDR3 sequencing was carried out on 135 peripheral blood samples, which came from over 40 ophthalmopathy, around 75 hyperthyroidism and around 17 progressor patients.

The TCR was taken from a woman between 25 and 40 years old with Graves disease. Donor details come from another sample of the same person, matched by shared clones. In this chain, TRBV7-8 is recombined with TRBJ2-7; no D gene call is confident. The specimen was peripheral blood mononuclear cells (PBMCs), collected at new diagnosis, from a patient treated with antithyroid drugs. The CDR3 loop reads CASSLGPEVYEQYF. The sequenced DNA: TGTGCCAGCAGCTTAGGCCCGGAAGTCTACGAGCAGTACTTC. Full variable domain (CDR3 extended with the reference TRBV7-8 and TRBJ2-7 proteins): GAGVSQSPRYKVAKRGQDVALRCDPISGHVSLFWYQQALGQGPEFLTYFQNEAQLDKSGLPSDRFFAERPEGSVSTLKIQRTQQEDSAVYLCASSLGPEVYEQYFGPGTRLTVT.